This T cell receptor beta chain was profiled in a study of cytomegalovirus exposure and HLA in healthy donors. Overall study results and limits: The study designated fewer than 200 TCR beta chains cytomegalovirus-associated. Common viral pathogens were later found to be apparently linked to several of the most significant clusters. DRB1 had the most TCR associations and HLA-C the fewest, a later analysis found, with rates varying by HLA locus.

CDR3 length equals 14 residues. The V gene lost 7 bases and the J gene lost 2 bases, with 12 bases spanning the gap. CDR1 and CDR2 (germline): LNHDA, SQIVND (reference sequence). Primers included in the PCR were 60 Vbeta and 13 Jbeta primers. Profiling relied on immunoSEQ multiplex PCR, and the TCRdb table lists in-frame clones only, not all of them. The sample records under 200,000 clones, around 75% being singletons. Turning to this clone: Its antigen remains unidentified.

The TCR sequence derives from a woman in her 50s in good health and CMV-seropositive. Sequenced: PBMCs. The gene calls are TRBV19 and TRBJ2-1; possible D gene TRBD2, 6 bases. CDR3 amino acids: CASKAREAYNEQFF. CDR3 DNA sequence: TGTGCCAGTAAGGCCAGGGAGGCCTACAATGAGCAGTTCTTC.